The clone carrying this T cell receptor beta chain has more than one count but fewer than ten. The antigen is undetermined. The data stem from a study of T-cell memory formation after mild COVID-19. Study summary: Clustering of TCRs was largely donor specific.

Libraries for TCRalpha and TCRbeta carried sample barcodes and unique molecular identifiers via 5'RACE. TCRdb re-analysed the 5' RACE reads in MiXCR, keeping a single row per CDR3 protein. The profile covers a few hundred thousand distinct CDR3 sequences, with approximately 27% appearing a single time and 13% taken by the ten largest. General observations from the study: CD4/CD8 balance characterized clones contracting day 15 to 85, and CD4+ skew characterized later expanders. That cross-reactive memory joined was suggested by some responding clones appearing in pre-infection memory.

The V end was cut by 3 bases, the J end by 6 bases, with 9 bases between. Germline lookup yields CDR1 SEHNR and CDR2 FQNEAQ (reference sequence). The CDR3 covers 13 residues. This chain links TRBV7-9 with TRBJ2-1, with D perhaps TRBD1 (6 bases). The clonotype was recovered from an adult woman who had mild COVID-19 (a few samples of this study predate the infection). Cell type and time point are not known. The sequencing input was PBMCs or a T cell subset sorted from them (not recorded which). The CDR3 bases are TGTGCCAGCAGCTTCGCAGGGGTCAATGAGCAGTTCTTC. It translates to CASSFAGVNEQFF. Drawing the rest from reference TRBV7-9 and TRBJ2-1, the complete variable domain is DTGVSQNPRHKITKRGQNVTFRCDPISEHNRLYWYRQTLGQGPEFLTYFQNEAQLEKSRLLSDRFSAERPKGSFSTLEIQRTEQGDSAMYLCASSFAGVNEQFFGPGTRLTVL.